The 2 T cell receptor beta chains below come from one sample, sequenced in a study of blood T cell repertoires in COVID-19. TCRdb keeps only in-frame clones here, not all; method: immunoSEQ multiplex PCR. The sample has 360,000 or so clones, about nine tenths seen once. The sample taken for sequencing was PBMCs or T cells enriched from blood (not recorded which). These TCRs come from a woman aged 25 to 39 who had recovered from COVID-19.

CDR3 sequence (DNA): TGTGCCAGCAGCCCCGTCCGGGTCACTGAAGCTTTCTTT. Encoded protein: CASSPVRVTEAFF. The rearrangement joins TRBV28 to TRBJ1-1; no clear D. The CDR3 totals 13 residues. CDR1 and CDR2 (germline): MDHEN, SYDVKM. V lost 6 bases, J lost 4 bases, and 12 bases lay in between.

This clone was counted a single time. The CDR3 protein is CSAGDSSYNEQFF. The CDR3, as DNA: TGCAGCGCAGGGGACAGCTCCTACAATGAGCAGTTCTTC. The rearrangement uses TRBV29-1 and TRBJ2-1, with TRBD1 matching 7 bases. The CDR3 has 13 amino acids. J lost 0 bases, V lost 7 bases, and 3 bases had no gene match. Per germline, CDR1 SQVTM and CDR2 ANQGSEA.